This passage covers 23 T cell receptor beta chains from one sample sequenced in a study of blood T cells in healthy people across ages (dated by TCRdb to between 2015 and 2017). The library was generated by 5' RACE. TCRdb shows the sequencer as Illumina HiSeq 2500. A second roughly 6 to 11 cycle PCR used a sample-barcoded 5' primer and a J-beta primer mix. TCRdb applied fastp at Q25 and MiXCR to the public reads, then kept only in-frame beta chains. CDR3 protein duplicates are merged, each entry listing the most common genes and DNA. The sample contains 1.5 million to 2 million distinct CDR3 sequences, roughly 30% of them found a single time. The ten largest clonotypes hold roughly 8% of the sample. Sequenced input: blood. The receptors were gathered from a woman between 25 and 40 years old in good health.

This clonotype was seen a handful of times. V and J are TRBV15 and TRBJ2-7; D is ambiguous. Trimming removed 1 base at V and 0 bases at J, with 10 bases between. The CDR3 runs 15 residues. The germline gives CDR1 LNHNV, CDR2 YYDKDF (reference sequence). The CDR3 loop is CATSRAGFSSYEQYF. The DNA of the CDR3 is TGTGCCACCAGCAGAGCCGGGTTCAGCTCCTACGAGCAGTACTTC.

The chain couples TRBV15 to TRBJ1-2; D remains ambiguous. V lost 3 bases and J 7 bases, leaving 9 bases between the germline ends. This CDR3 spans 12 amino acids. Germline V gene sequence: CDR1 LNHNV, CDR2 YYDKDF (reference sequence). The CDR3 loop reads CATSSLRSGYTF. CDR3 in DNA: TGTGCCACCAGCAGCTTGCGATCTGGCTACACCTTC.

This clonotype was detected only a few times. The chain joins TRBV29-1 to TRBJ2-3, with D possibly TRBD2 on 5 matching bases. The CDR3 runs 15 residues. V was shortened by 7 bases and J by 4 bases, with 21 bases between the two germline ends. Germline CDR1 is SQVTM and CDR2 is ANQGSEA. The CDR3 DNA is TGCAGCGCCCCCGATGGGAGTTTGTCCGCAGATACGCAGTATTTT. Translation: CSAPDGSLSADTQYF.

The genes are TRBV7-2 and TRBJ1-1; D remains unclear. Deletions cut 1 base from V and 1 base from J, with 7 bases between. The germline CDR1 and CDR2 sequences are SGHTA and FQGNSA. The CDR3 is made up of 14 amino acids. For the CDR3, the DNA is TGTGCCAGCAGCTTAGTCGCGGCGAACACTGAAGCTTTCTTT. Protein sequence: CASSLVAANTEAFF.

This clonotype was seen once. An end of the junction differs from the germline gene, which may be a read error. The V gene is TRBV6-2 or TRBV6-3, the J gene TRBJ2-3; 10 bases are a match to TRBD2. Per the germline V gene, CDR1 is MNHEY and CDR2 is SVGEGT. The CDR3 contains 17 residues. The chain's CDR3 is CASTPPRRTSGTDAQYF. CDR3 in DNA: TGTGCCAGCACCCCCCCGCGCCGGACTAGCGGCACAGATGCGCAGTATTTC.

With regard to this clonotype: One end of the junction is discordant with germline, which a read error may explain. The chain combines TRBV6-5 with TRBJ2-2; 11 positions match TRBD1. CDR1 is MNHEY, CDR2 SVGAGI, per germline. This CDR3 comprises 16 residues. The CDR3 nucleotides read TGTGCCTGCAGTTCCAGGACAGGGGGCGGCACCGGGGAGCTGTTTTTT. Protein: CACSSRTGGGTGELFF.

The chain uses TRBV5-5 and TRBJ1-6; TRBD1 matches at 8 bases. This CDR3 comprises 17 residues. J lost 10 bases, V lost 4 bases, and 16 bases had no gene match. Germline CDR1 and CDR2: SGHKS and YYEKEE (reference sequence). The DNA for the CDR3 is TGTGCCAGCAGCGGGGGGACAGGCCCGGCTGAGTACTCACCCCTCCACTTT. It codes for CASSGGTGPAEYSPLHF.

Turning to this clonotype: At one end, the junction sequence differs from germline, possibly due to a read error. V usage is TRBV7-2 and J usage is TRBJ1-2; 8 bases map to TRBD1. Per germline, CDR1 SGHTA and CDR2 FQGNSA. The CDR3 totals 15 residues. The CDR3 bases are TGTGCCAGCAGCTTAGCTTTCTTGACAGGGGATGGCTGCACCTTC. It encodes CASSLAFLTGDGCTF.

V and J are TRBV7-2 and TRBJ2-1; 9 bases match TRBD2. Germline CDR1 reads SGHTA; CDR2 reads FQGNSA. The CDR3 extends over 15 amino acids. J gave up 4 bases and V 6 bases, and 7 bases lay outside the gene matches. The CDR3 reads CASSSGTSFYNEQFF. Here the CDR3 DNA reads TGTGCCAGCAGTTCCGGGACTAGCTTTTACAATGAGCAGTTCTTC.

This sequence joins TRBV6-2 or TRBV6-3 and TRBJ2-4; 9 nucleotides match TRBD2. The CDR3 sequence is 15 residues long. Germline V lookup: CDR1 MNHEY, CDR2 SVGEGT. Trimming cost V 8 bases and J 9 bases; bases outside gene matches: 14. CDR3 sequence: CASREADTRGGIQYF. Written as DNA, the CDR3 is TGTGCCAGCCGAGAAGCCGACACGCGGGGGGGCATTCAGTACTTC.

The rearrangement links TRBV28 to TRBJ1-2; the match to TRBD1 covers 9 bases. This CDR3 contains 15 residues. The ends lost 4 bases at V and 5 bases at J; junction bases unmatched: 8. Germline assignment: CDR1 MDHEN and CDR2 SYDVKM. CDR3 nucleotides: TGTGCCAGCAGTTCCCCTGGGACAGGGTGGTATGGCTACACCTTC. It translates to CASSSPGTGWYGYTF.

This chain links TRBV29-1 with TRBJ2-7; perhaps TRBD1 as D (5 bases). V was cut by 2 bases and J by 7 bases, with 21 bases left in between. This CDR3 contains 15 residues. The germline V gene has CDR1 SQVTM and CDR2 ANQGSEA. The CDR3 loop is CSVELSQGLMDEQYF. The CDR3 DNA follows: TGCAGCGTTGAACTTAGCCAGGGTCTGATGGATGAGCAGTACTTC.

V is TRBV28 and J is TRBJ1-5, with TRBD1 identical over 7 bases. V shed 4 bases, J shed 7 bases, and the junction held 13 bases outside the gene matches. The CDR3 spans 16 residues. CDR1 MDHEN and CDR2 SYDVKM come from the germline V gene. The CDR3 bases are TGTGCCAGCAGTTCACCGTCGACAGGGAGAGACCAGCCCCAGCATTTT. It yields the protein CASSSPSTGRDQPQHF.

V and J are TRBV7-9 and TRBJ1-1; no reliable D call. CDR1 SEHNR and CDR2 FQNEAQ come from the germline V gene (reference sequence). Deletions cut 1 base from V and 5 bases from J, with 20 bases between. This CDR3 has 17 amino acids. CDR3 in amino acids: CASSLGGAGTGKTEAFF. Here the CDR3 DNA reads TGTGCCAGCAGCTTAGGGGGAGCGGGCACGGGTAAGACTGAAGCTTTCTTT.

The chain recombines TRBV30 with TRBJ1-5; D call uncertain. Germline values: CDR1 GTSNPN, CDR2 SVGIG (reference sequence). The V and J ends lost 2 bases and 5 bases respectively, with 10 bases between them. The CDR3 is 13 amino acids. The CDR3 is CAWSSRLDQPQHF. The CDR3 DNA is TGTGCCTGGAGTTCCCGGCTCGATCAGCCCCAGCATTTT.

The gene calls are TRBV20-1 and TRBJ2-3; 8 nucleotides match TRBD2. CDR1 and CDR2 (germline): DFQATT, SNEGSKA (reference sequence). J was trimmed by 4 bases and V by 6 bases; bases with no gene match: 12. The CDR3 is 15 amino acids. CDR3 amino acids: CSASDGGEYADTQYF. CDR3 in DNA: TGCAGTGCGAGCGACGGGGGGGAGTACGCAGATACGCAGTATTTT.

V usage is TRBV7-2 and J usage is TRBJ1-5; D not resolved. With 11 bases removed from V and 3 bases from J, the gap between germline ends came to 17 bases. The CDR3 runs to 14 residues. Germline V CDR1 and CDR2: SGHTA, FQGNSA. The CDR3 here is CASLPSHFNQPQHF. CDR3 DNA: TGTGCCTCCTTGCCCTCCCACTTCAATCAGCCCCAGCATTTT. The complete variable domain, with remaining parts taken from reference TRBV7-2 and TRBJ1-5, reads GAGVSQSPSNKVTEKGKDVELRCDPISGHTALYWYRQSLGQGLEFLIYFQGNSAPDKSGLPSDRFSAERTGGSVSTLTIQRTQQEDSAVYLCASLPSHFNQPQHFGDGTRLSIL.

CDR3 sequence (DNA): TGCGCCAGCAGCCAAGTCGACAGCGGGGGGAACAATGAGCAGTTCTTC. It specifies CASSQVDSGGNNEQFF. This chain links TRBV4-1 with TRBJ2-1; 9 bases agree with TRBD2. In germline, CDR1 is MGHRA, CDR2 YSYEKL. The CDR3 totals 16 residues. V lost 1 base to trimming and J lost 5 bases; unmatched junction nucleotides: 6.

The V and J genes are TRBV5-5 and TRBJ2-2; perhaps TRBD2 as D (6 bases). CDR1 SGHKS and CDR2 YYEKEE come from the germline V gene (reference sequence). This CDR3 contains 14 residues. V lost 4 bases, J lost 6 bases, and 13 bases lay in between. The CDR3 DNA follows: TGTGCCAGCAGCGCGGTCCTAGCGCCCGGGGAGCTGTTTTTT. This sequence encodes CASSAVLAPGELFF.

In this sample, this clonotype turned up many times. This chain joins TRBV10-3 and TRBJ1-6; a weak D match, TRBD1 (5 bases). V was trimmed by 4 bases and J by 7 bases, leaving 11 bases between them. There are 14 residues in the CDR3. Per the germline V gene, CDR1 is ENHRY and CDR2 is SYGVKD. CDR3: CAISAEPGNSPLHF. CDR3 DNA sequence: TGTGCCATCAGTGCGGAGCCAGGGAATTCACCCCTCCACTTT.

A few counts support this clonotype. This chain connects TRBV7-2 to TRBJ2-5; perhaps TRBD2 as D (7 bases). The V end was cut by 5 bases, the J end by 5 bases, with 15 bases between. The CDR3 totals 14 residues. Germline lookup yields CDR1 SGHTA and CDR2 FQGNSA. The CDR3 bases are TGTGCCAGCAGCACAGGGACTACGGCGGAGACCCAGTACTTC. Translating it yields CASSTGTTAETQYF.

This chain joins TRBV12-3 or TRBV12-4 and TRBJ2-7; 9 positions match TRBD1. The tail of the sequence fits TRBJ2-5 better, so the J call may be wrong. The CDR3 is 16 residues long. CDR3 DNA: TGTGCCAGCAGTCCCTACTACAGGGGGCGAGGGGAGACCCAGTACTTC. This gives the protein CASSPYYRGRGETQYF.

The CDR3 loop is CASSSRTDNSNQPQHF. The DNA of the CDR3 is TGTGCCAGCAGCTCACGGACGGATAATAGCAATCAGCCCCAGCATTTT. The rearrangement links TRBV5-6 to TRBJ1-5; D is unresolved. The CDR3 runs to 16 residues. Deletions cut 3 bases from V and 0 bases from J, with 13 bases between. Germline loops: CDR1 SGHDT, CDR2 YYEEEE.